At least ten counts were recorded for the clone carrying this TCR beta chain. Its antigen is not identified. These data originate in a study of T cells in Graves' hyperthyroidism and ophthalmopathy. Study results and limitations: From stable hyperthyroidism, ophthalmopathy was separated by a 13 V-J model.

Based on clinical symptoms, serum thyroxine and TRAb, thyroid ultrasound and orbital computed tomography, diagnoses were reached. Germline V lookup: CDR1 SGHTA, CDR2 FQGNSA. The CDR3 consists of 14 residues. Trimming cost V 1 base and J 3 bases, with 7 bases left between them. It was RNA transcripts that yielded the amplified TCR beta CDR3 regions. The primer set for the first-round RT-PCR of the TCR CDR3 was HTBI. TCRdb processed the multiplex PCR reads anew with MiXCR; each CDR3 protein has one entry. The sample has some 380,000 distinct CDR3 sequences; approximately 15% are singletons. This TCR was recovered from a young man with Graves' hyperthyroidism that later progressed to Graves' ophthalmopathy. Sequencing input: blood. The rearrangement joins TRBV7-2 to TRBJ1-5; D gene ambiguous. This chain's CDR3 is CASSLGRNNQPQHF. The CDR3, as DNA: TGTGCCAGCAGCTTAGGGAGGAACAATCAGCCCCAGCATTTT.